This TCR beta chain stems from a study of T cells after posttransplantation cyclophosphamide. This clone was counted ten times or more. Its cognate antigen is unknown. This related bone marrow graft donor gave peripheral blood on the day of marrow donation. Sequencing was performed with immunoSEQ multiplex PCR; in TCRdb, only in-frame clones are kept and a portion is missing. The sample shows tens of thousands of clones, none of them appearing just once. Study-wide points: Skin or GI-infiltrating T cells shared few TRB sequences with blood. Later blood repertoires were often dominated by clones from the donor CD8+ memory compartment. After PTCy, TRB diversity resembled that of CNI/methotrexate controls.

The CDR3 extends over 13 amino acids. The germline V gene encodes CDR1 SGHTA and CDR2 FQGNSA. The ends were cut back, 6 bases at V and 2 bases at J, with 5 bases in the middle. The sequenced material came from PBMCs. The rearrangement links TRBV7-2 to TRBJ2-6, with D unresolved. The clonotype originates from a woman aged 60 to 75 in good health, CMV-negative, and a related stem cell transplant donor. CDR3 sequence: CASRTTGANVLTF. DNA for the CDR3: TGTGCCAGCAGAACAACTGGGGCCAACGTCCTGACTTTC.